This passage covers 21 T cell receptor beta chains from one sample sequenced in a study of CD8+CD57+ T cells in acquired aplastic anemia. TCR beta VDJ combinations and CDR3 sequences were profiled from genomic DNA. TCRdb recomputed calls from the reads with MiXCR, one row per CDR3 protein. This sample has hundreds of thousands of distinct CDR3 sequences; approximately 70% occur once, and the top ten carry under 4.5%. Material: sorted CD4+, CD8+, or CD8+CD57+ T cells (not recorded which) from PBMCs. Source of these receptors: a human donor in good health, serving as a control.

CDR3 sequence (DNA): TGCAGCGTACGGGGAGGGGTCGACACTGAAGCTTTCTTT. Translation: CSVRGGVDTEAFF. The chain uses TRBV29-1 and TRBJ1-1; maybe TRBD1 (5 bases). The CDR3 consists of 13 residues. From germline, CDR1 is SQVTM and CDR2 ANQGSEA. V lost 6 bases, J lost 3 bases, and 14 bases lay in between.

V and J are TRBV5-1 and TRBJ2-5; D gene uncertain. The CDR3 spans 13 residues. Deletions cut 3 bases from V and 5 bases from J, with 11 bases between. Germline V gene sequence: CDR1 SGHRS, CDR2 YFSETQ. CDR3 in DNA: TGCGCCAGCAGCTCGCCGAGCGCGGAGACCCAGTACTTC. The encoded protein is CASSSPSAETQYF.

This sequence joins TRBV15 and TRBJ1-2; 9 bases map to TRBD1. Per germline, CDR1 LNHNV and CDR2 YYDKDF (reference sequence). Trimming cost V 4 bases and J 5 bases; bases outside gene matches: 2. The CDR3 totals 13 residues. The CDR3 is CATSTGTGYGYTF. As DNA, the CDR3 is TGTGCCACCAGCACCGGGACAGGGTATGGCTACACCTTC.

This clonotype was counted a few times. Compared with germline, one end of the junction differs, possibly owing to a read error. This rearrangement joins TRBV10-1 to TRBJ2-7; 7 bases map to TRBD1. The V gene's germline CDR1 is WNHNN and CDR2 SYGVQD (reference sequence). This CDR3 region has 14 residues. CDR3 sequence: CASRLGGAGLEQYF. The DNA for the CDR3 is TGTGCCAGCAGGCTAGGGGGCGCGGGTCTCGAGCAGTACTTC.

Concerning this clonotype itself: Likely a read error: the CDR3 ends without its conserved phenylalanine or tryptophan. No DNA is shown, since the ends of the CDR3 on it are uncertain; the CDR3 is the one TCRdb lists. The chain combines TRBV7-3 with TRBJ2-7; the tabulated D call, TRBD1, remains unverified against the DNA. The CDR3 sequence runs 11 residues, both termini included. Germline V gene lookup returns CDR1 SGHTA and CDR2 FQGTGA. The CDR3 here is CASTGWRGEQD.

A word on this clonotype: At one of its ends the junction is not consistent with the germline gene, which may arise from a read error. The chain has TRBV7-2 and TRBJ1-2; TRBD1 is a possible D gene (5 bases). This CDR3 has 13 amino acids. The germline V gene has CDR1 SGHTA and CDR2 FQGNSA. CDR3 residues: CASSLERGDYEQF. The CDR3 nucleotides read TGTGCCAGCAGCTTAGAGCGGGGGGACTACGAGCAGTTC. Full variable domain (missing parts from reference TRBV7-2 and TRBJ1-2): GAGVSQSPSNKVTEKGKDVELRCDPISGHTALYWYRQSLGQGLEFLIYFQGNSAPDKSGLPSDRFSAERTGGSVSTLTIQRTQQEDSAVYLCASSLERGDYEQFGSGTRLTVV.

This clonotype was recorded only once. V is TRBV20-1 and J is TRBJ2-1, with a possible D match to TRBD2 (5 bases). This CDR3 spans 15 amino acids. Germline assignment: CDR1 DFQATT and CDR2 SNEGSKA (reference sequence). The V end lost 5 bases, the J end lost 5 bases, and 19 bases lay between the germline ends. DNA of the CDR3: TGCAGTGCTCCTGTCTTAGAGGGCGACAACAATGAGCAGTTCTTC. It is translated as CSAPVLEGDNNEQFF.

CDR3 region: CASSPTGLATGELFF. The CDR3 bases are TGTGCCAGCAGCCCGACGGGCCTTGCTACGGGGGAGCTGTTTTTT. The chain is built from TRBV7-2 and TRBJ2-2, with D uncertain. The CDR3 sequence is 15 residues long. Looked up from germline, CDR1 is SGHTA and CDR2 is FQGNSA. V was cut by 5 bases and J by 8 bases, with 18 bases left in between.

This chain uses TRBV2 with TRBJ2-7, with TRBD1 identical over 7 bases. The CDR3 is 14 residues long. CDR1 is SNHLY, CDR2 FYNNEI, per germline. With 4 bases clipped from V and 5 bases from J, the junction kept 8 bases outside the gene matches. DNA for the CDR3: TGTGCCAGCAGTGTAACAGGGGAATACGACGAGCAGTACGTC. Translation: CASSVTGEYDEQYV.

The V and J genes are TRBV7-2 and TRBJ2-2; 10 positions match TRBD2. Germline V CDR1 and CDR2: SGHTA, FQGNSA. This CDR3 is built from 16 residues. V shed 3 bases and J 5 bases; nucleotides not matched to a gene: 6. CDR3 amino acids: CASSLLAGAGTGELFF. Written as DNA, the CDR3 is TGTGCCAGCAGCTTGCTAGCGGGGGCCGGGACCGGGGAGCTGTTTTTT. The full variable domain, with the rest looked up from reference TRBV7-2 and TRBJ2-2, is GAGVSQSPSNKVTEKGKDVELRCDPISGHTALYWYRQSLGQGLEFLIYFQGNSAPDKSGLPSDRFSAERTGGSVSTLTIQRTQQEDSAVYLCASSLLAGAGTGELFFGEGSRLTVL.

The J gene is TRBJ1-2, the V gene TRBV5-1; no reliable D call. V lost 4 bases and J lost 4, with 17 bases in between. Germline V gives CDR1 SGHRS, CDR2 YFSETQ. The CDR3 runs 15 residues. CDR3 region: CASSRAGCVVYGYTF. The CDR3 DNA sequence: TGCGCCAGCAGCCGGGCCGGATGTGTTGTCTATGGCTACACCTTC.

This chain links TRBV5-6 with TRBJ1-4, with D unresolved. The CDR3 extends over 15 amino acids. Between the trimmed V and J ends, which lost 1 base and 5 bases, there was a span of 12 bases. In germline, CDR1 is SGHDT, CDR2 YYEEEE. CDR3: CASSLFTAENEKLFF. For the CDR3, the DNA is TGTGCCAGCAGCTTGTTCACCGCGGAGAATGAAAAACTGTTTTTT. The entire variable domain, with the rest obtained from reference TRBV5-6 and TRBJ1-4, is as follows: DAGVTQSPTHLIKTRGQQVTLRCSPKSGHDTVSWYQQALGQGPQFIFQYYEEEERQRGNFPDRFSGHQFPNYSSELNVNALLLGDSALYLCASSLFTAENEKLFFGSGTQLSVL.

This clonotype has at least ten counts. The V gene is TRBV7-2, the J gene TRBJ2-3; 9 bases are shared with TRBD2. CDR1 is SGHTA and CDR2 is FQGNSA in the germline V gene. Losses at the gene ends were 5 bases for V and 5 bases for J; bases not matched to a gene: 5. The CDR3 contains 14 residues. This chain's CDR3 is CASSPVAGEDTQYF. The CDR3 DNA reads TGTGCCAGCAGCCCCGTAGCGGGGGAAGATACGCAGTATTTT.

This clonotype came up a few times. This rearrangement joins TRBV7-2 to TRBJ2-5; D is ambiguous. Between the trimmed V and J ends, which lost 3 bases and 14 bases, there was a span of 25 bases. The germline CDR1 and CDR2 sequences are SGHTA and FQGNSA. CDR3 length: 15 residues. The CDR3 region has the DNA TGTGCCAGCAGCTTGGCTGGGCGGCGCGCAGATAATTCATACTTC. This sequence encodes CASSLAGRRADNSYF.

This clonotype appeared a few times. This CDR3 is CASSNTGQAKTRYGYTF. CDR3 nucleotides: TGTGCCAGCAGCAACACGGGACAGGCCAAAACCCGTTACGGCTACACCTTC. This chain connects TRBV5-4 to TRBJ1-2, with TRBD1 matching over 8 bases. After removal of 4 bases from V and 8 bases from J, the junction contained 19 bases not matched to a gene. The CDR3 covers 17 residues. Germline V gene lookup returns CDR1 SGHNT and CDR2 YYREEE (reference sequence).

The rearrangement uses TRBV5-7 and TRBJ2-5; no definite D call. TRBV5-7 is an ORF, with its function uncertain. V was shortened by 1 base and J by 1 base, with 11 bases between the two germline ends. The CDR3 is 15 amino acids. In DNA, the CDR3 is TGTGCCAGCAGCTTGACCGGGTCGATCCAAGAGACCCAGTACTTC. It is translated as CASSLTGSIQETQYF.

The sample holds one count of this clonotype. V gene TRBV29-1 combines with J gene TRBJ1-6; weak D call: TRBD1 (6 bases). Per the germline V gene, CDR1 is SQVTM and CDR2 is ANQGSEA. The CDR3 has 15 amino acids. The CDR3 DNA reads as TGCACCCGTACGGGGGGGCGATCCTATAATTCACCCCTCCACTTT. This translates into CTRTGGRSYNSPLHF.

On this clonotype: The CDR3 end shows no conserved phenylalanine or tryptophan, and so a read error is likely. The DNA is omitted, as the CDR3 cannot be located on it reliably, and the CDR3 follows TCRdb's listing. The rearrangement joins TRBV2 to TRBJ1-1; TRBD1 is taken as the D call from the table, unchecked against the DNA. Ends included, the CDR3 has 13 residues. CDR1 is SNHLY and CDR2 is FYNNEI in the germline V gene. CDR3 sequence reads: CASSLGPNTEALY.

Remarks on this clonotype: The CDR3 ends on some other residue instead of the conserved phenylalanine or tryptophan, so this is likely a read error. Because the CDR3's place on the DNA is in doubt, the DNA is left out and the CDR3 is given as listed by TCRdb. The chain links TRBV7-2 to TRBJ1-6; the D segment call TRBD1 is taken from the table without a DNA check. The CDR3 length is 16 residues, termini included. Germline CDR1 and CDR2: SGHTA and FQGNSA. The CDR3 sequence: CASSTDRGCEQYFGPG.

The chain recombines TRBV24-1 with TRBJ1-5; 7 positions agree with TRBD1. The germline V gene has CDR1 KGHDR and CDR2 SFDVKD. The CDR3 extends over 14 amino acids. Losses at the gene ends were 11 bases for V and 7 bases for J; bases not matched to a gene: 13. The CDR3 DNA reads as TGTGCCAGTAGGCCTGGACAGGTGTACCAGCCCCAGCATTTT. Its translation is CASRPGQVYQPQHF.

This clonotype appeared many times. The DNA of the CDR3 is TGTGCCAGCAGCCACCAAGGGACGAACACTGAAGCTTTCTTT. Its translation is CASSHQGTNTEAFF. The rearrangement joins TRBV3-1 to TRBJ1-1; the D gene is possibly TRBD1 (5 bases). The CDR3 loop spans 14 amino acids. Germline V gene sequence: CDR1 LGHDT, CDR2 YNNKEL (reference sequence). The V gene lost 3 bases and the J gene lost 1 base, with 9 bases spanning the gap.